These 29 T cell receptor beta chains share one sample of origin, sequenced in a study of circulating tumor DNA in untreated peripheral T-cell lymphoma. Data came from immunoSEQ multiplex PCR; TCRdb stores just in-frame clones and leaves some out. The sample lists some 10,000 clones; around four fifths were seen once. Sequencing was carried out using tumor tissue. The receptors derive from a human donor with peripheral T-cell lymphoma.

On this clone: At one end, the junction sequence differs from germline, possibly due to a read error. The J gene is TRBJ1-1, the V gene TRBV11-3, with a weak D call TRBD1 (6 bases). This CDR3 comprises 15 residues. The germline V gene encodes CDR1 SGHNT and CDR2 YENEEA. This CDR3 reads CASSPGVARWTEAFF. As DNA, the CDR3 is TGTGCTAGCAGCCCAGGGGTCGCCAGATGGACTGAAGCTTTCTTT.

This clone was seen a single time. This chain uses TRBV6-8 with TRBJ1-5; 8 positions agree with TRBD1. CDR1 and CDR2 (germline): MNHGY, SAAAGT. The trim removed 7 bases at V and 4 bases at J, leaving 6 bases unmatched. The CDR3 covers 14 residues. This CDR3 is CASNDRGLNQPQHF. For the CDR3, the DNA is TGTGCCAGCAACGACAGGGGACTAAATCAGCCCCAGCATTTT.

This clone turned up a few times. The rearrangement links TRBV5-1 to TRBJ2-3; D remains unclear. Germline V gives CDR1 SGHRS, CDR2 YFSETQ. The CDR3 extends over 14 amino acids. The V end lost 3 bases, the J end lost 5 bases, and 13 bases lay between the germline ends. CDR3 nucleotide sequence: TGCGCCAGCAGCTCCCAGGAGTGGGGAGATACGCAGTATTTT. As protein: CASSSQEWGDTQYF.

The gene calls are TRBV15 and TRBJ1-6; 11 bases line up with TRBD1. Germline V gene sequence: CDR1 LNHNV, CDR2 YYDKDF (reference sequence). V dropped 3 bases and J dropped 2; count of bases not matched to a gene: 6. The CDR3 runs 18 residues. CDR3 loop: CATSSPGTGGTYNSPLHF. The CDR3 nucleotides are TGTGCCACCAGCAGCCCCGGGACAGGGGGGACCTATAATTCACCCCTCCACTTT.

The chain carries TRBV19 and TRBJ1-6, with D possibly matching TRBD1 (5 bases). This CDR3 has 14 residues. V gave up 6 bases and J gave up 9 bases, with 15 bases separating them. Germline V gene sequence: CDR1 LNHDA, CDR2 SQIVND (reference sequence). CDR3 loop: CASSPQGIGSPLHF. Written as DNA, the CDR3 is TGTGCCAGTAGCCCCCAGGGAATAGGTTCACCCCTCCACTTT.

V gene TRBV5-1 combines with J gene TRBJ2-3; D is undetermined. Per the germline V gene, CDR1 is SGHRS and CDR2 is YFSETQ. The CDR3 totals 14 residues. Trimming took 7 bases from V and 0 from J, leaving 12 bases between them. The DNA for the CDR3 is TGCGCCAGCGCCCCCGGACGAAGCACAGATACGCAGTATTTT. Residues: CASAPGRSTDTQYF.

The rearrangement uses TRBV28 and TRBJ2-5, with D unclear. Trimming cost V 5 bases and J 2 bases, with 12 bases left between them. This CDR3 is 14 amino acids long. Looked up from germline, CDR1 is MDHEN and CDR2 is SYDVKM. The CDR3, as DNA: TGTGCCAGCAGTCCAAGCTTAGGGCAAGAGACCCAGTACTTC. This encodes CASSPSLGQETQYF.

The chain links TRBV6-8 to TRBJ2-7, with a possible D match to TRBD2 (5 bases). The CDR3 contains 13 residues. The V end lost 6 bases, the J end lost 4 bases, and 13 bases lay between the germline ends. From germline, CDR1 is MNHGY and CDR2 SAAAGT. CDR3 residues: CASSTGLSYEQYF. The CDR3 region has the DNA TGTGCCAGCAGCACCGGACTGTCTTACGAGCAGTACTTC.

The chain carries TRBV12-5 and TRBJ1-2; a possible D gene is TRBD1 (5 bases). This CDR3 comprises 12 residues. CDR1 is LGHNT and CDR2 is FRNRAP in the germline V gene. CDR3 region: CASGAGRRGYTF. The CDR3 nucleotides read TGTGCCTCCGGGGCAGGGAGGCGCGGCTACACCTTC.

This clone has just a few counts. This chain joins TRBV5-1 and TRBJ2-7; D possibly corresponds to TRBD2 (6 bases). The CDR3 has 15 amino acids. Trimming left V 0 bases short and J 6 bases short, with 16 bases between. CDR1 SGHRS and CDR2 YFSETQ come from the germline V gene. The CDR3 region has the DNA TGCGCCAGCAGCTTGGTCTCGGGAGCCCTTCGCGAGCAGTACTTC. Amino acids: CASSLVSGALREQYF.

The chain employs TRBV30 and TRBJ1-4; no clear D gene. This CDR3 is 12 amino acids long. The ends were cut back, 0 bases at V and 10 bases at J, with 9 bases in the middle. Germline lookup yields CDR1 GTSNPN and CDR2 SVGIG (reference sequence). CDR3 nucleotide sequence: TGTGCCTGGAGTGTGGGCAGTGGAAAACTGTTTTTT. Protein product: CAWSVGSGKLFF.

The V and J genes are TRBV19 and TRBJ1-6; D is uncertain. CDR1 LNHDA and CDR2 SQIVND come from the germline V gene (reference sequence). Between the trimmed V and J ends, which lost 6 bases and 0 bases, there was a span of 9 bases. The CDR3 is 15 residues long. The CDR3 DNA is TGTGCCAGTAGGACGGACTTCTCCTATAATTCACCCCTCCACTTT. Protein sequence: CASRTDFSYNSPLHF.

This sequence joins TRBV11-3 and TRBJ1-1; D may be TRBD1 (5 bases). The CDR3 loop spans 15 amino acids. Per germline, CDR1 SGHNT and CDR2 YENEEA. Trimming stripped 2 bases from V and 5 bases from J, with 15 bases between. As DNA, the CDR3 is TGTGCCAGCAGCTTACGGGGAGGGGTTGGGACTGAAGCTTTCTTT. It translates to CASSLRGGVGTEAFF.

The chain recombines TRBV11-3 with TRBJ1-2; perhaps TRBD1 as D (6 bases). Germline CDR1 reads SGHNT; CDR2 reads YENEEA. This CDR3 is built from 15 residues. V was pared by 5 bases and J by 0 bases, with 13 bases between. CDR3 coding DNA: TGTGCCAGCAGCCCCCGTGGACAGTCTAACTATGGCTACACCTTC. Translation: CASSPRGQSNYGYTF.

The chain links TRBV6-8 to TRBJ1-2, with no clear D. The ends were cut back, 7 bases at V and 2 bases at J, with 11 bases in the middle. Germline loops: CDR1 MNHGY, CDR2 SAAAGT. CDR3 length: 13 amino acids. The CDR3: CASTRRQNYGYTF. CDR3 coding DNA: TGTGCCAGCACCCGCCGACAAAACTATGGCTACACCTTC.

The J gene is TRBJ2-5, the V gene TRBV19; 15 bases align to TRBD2. Germline V gives CDR1 LNHDA, CDR2 SQIVND (reference sequence). V lost 3 bases to trimming and J lost 5 bases; unmatched junction nucleotides: 10. The CDR3 is 18 amino acids. The CDR3: CASSIRGLAGGVRETQYF. As DNA, the CDR3 is TGTGCCAGTAGTATCCGGGGACTAGCGGGGGGCGTTAGGGAGACCCAGTACTTC.

Worth noting for this clone: The junction differs from germline at one of its ends, possibly a read error. J is TRBJ2-7 and V is TRBV6-8; D is perhaps TRBD2 (6 bases). Germline assignment: CDR1 MNHGY and CDR2 SAAAGT. CDR3 length: 15 residues. CDR3 region: CAISVHRDSRYEQYF. CDR3 DNA: TGTGCCATCAGTGTACACCGGGACTCACGCTACGAGCAGTACTTC.

The J gene is TRBJ1-2, the V gene TRBV30; 7 bases are a match to TRBD1. The trim removed 3 bases at V and 5 bases at J, leaving 12 bases unmatched. Germline loops: CDR1 GTSNPN, CDR2 SVGIG (reference sequence). The CDR3 sequence is 15 residues long. As DNA, the CDR3 is TGTGCCTGGAGCGAGCCAAGAGGGACAGTTTATGGCTACACCTTC. Protein: CAWSEPRGTVYGYTF.

The count of this clone is one. The J gene is TRBJ1-2, the V gene TRBV18; D might be TRBD1 (5 bases). V shed 3 bases and J shed 6 bases, with 17 bases lying between them. This CDR3 has 15 residues. Germline CDR1 KGHSH, CDR2 LQKENI. The CDR3 loop is CASSPGTYLADGYTF. The CDR3 coding sequence is TGTGCCAGCTCACCCGGGACCTACCTCGCCGATGGCTACACCTTC. Filled out from reference TRBV18 and TRBJ1-2, the complete variable domain reads NAGVMQNPRHLVRRRGQEARLRCSPMKGHSHVYWYRQLPEEGLKFMVYLQKENIIDESGMPKERFSAEFPKEGPSILRIQQVVRGDSAAYFCASSPGTYLADGYTFGSGTRLTVV.

The rearrangement joins TRBV9 to TRBJ1-4; tentative D call: TRBD1 (5 bases). Per the germline V gene, CDR1 is SGDLS and CDR2 is YYNGEE. The CDR3 covers 16 residues. V was pared by 4 bases and J by 0 bases, with 13 bases between. The CDR3 region is CASSPGTPATNEKLFF. The CDR3, as DNA: TGTGCCAGCAGCCCGGGGACCCCTGCAACTAATGAAAAACTGTTTTTT.

As DNA, the CDR3 is TGTGCCCGGGAGGGGGACCAAGAGACCCAGTACTTC. Its protein product is CAREGDQETQYF. This chain uses TRBV30 with TRBJ2-5; TRBD2 matches at 8 bases. Germline CDR1 GTSNPN, CDR2 SVGIG (reference sequence). J gave up 0 bases and V 8 bases, and 2 bases lay outside the gene matches. This CDR3 comprises 12 residues. Looking up the rest from reference TRBV30 and TRBJ2-5 gives the full variable domain: SQTIHQWPATLVQPVGSPLSLECTVEGTSNPNLYWYRQAAGRGLQLLFYSVGIGQISSEVPQNLSASRPQDRQFILSSKKLLLSDSGFYLCAREGDQETQYFGPGTRLLVL.

CDR3 amino acids: CASSIDARWAFF. CDR3 bases: TGTGCCAGTAGTATAGACGCGAGGTGGGCTTTCTTT. This chain links TRBV19 with TRBJ1-1, with D unresolved. Germline CDR1 and CDR2: LNHDA and SQIVND (reference sequence). The V end lost 0 bases, the J end lost 11 bases, and 10 bases lay between the germline ends. The CDR3 loop spans 12 amino acids.

This chain joins TRBV19 and TRBJ1-2; D remains unclear. The CDR3 loop spans 13 amino acids. Germline CDR1 and CDR2: LNHDA and SQIVND (reference sequence). Trimming took off 9 bases at V and 4 bases at J, with 15 bases between the two ends. The CDR3 sequence is CASNQMGLYGYTF. The CDR3 coding sequence is TGTGCCAGCAACCAAATGGGTCTCTATGGCTACACCTTC.

This chain's CDR3 is CASSGGSTDTQYF. The CDR3 coding sequence is TGTGCCAGTAGCGGGGGGAGCACAGATACGCAGTATTTT. The chain employs TRBV19 and TRBJ2-3; TRBD2 agrees at 7 bases. Germline V CDR1 and CDR2: LNHDA, SQIVND (reference sequence). Germline trimming cut 6 bases from V and 0 bases from J; bases unmatched to any gene: 0. The CDR3 is 13 residues long.

The chain joins TRBV5-1 to TRBJ2-2; D may be TRBD1 (5 bases). Deletions cut 4 bases from V and 1 base from J, with 11 bases between. Germline V CDR1 and CDR2: SGHRS, YFSETQ. The CDR3 totals 15 residues. The CDR3 spells CASSPDTQNTGELFF. The CDR3 DNA follows: TGCGCCAGCAGCCCGGACACACAGAACACCGGGGAGCTGTTTTTT.

The rearrangement joins TRBV6-8 to TRBJ1-5, with TRBD1 matching 8 bases. The CDR3 length is 14 residues. The germline V gene encodes CDR1 MNHGY and CDR2 SAAAGT. V lost 6 bases and J lost 7; bases outside the gene matches: 8. The CDR3 spells CASRGVAGGQPQHF. The CDR3 DNA follows: TGTGCCAGCAGGGGGGTGGCAGGGGGCCAGCCCCAGCATTTT.

The chain carries TRBV28 and TRBJ2-1; no clear D. Trimming removed 3 bases from V and 0 bases from J, with 9 bases in between. The CDR3 runs to 15 residues. Germline loops: CDR1 MDHEN, CDR2 SYDVKM. This chain's CDR3 is CASSFLRSSYNEQFF. The CDR3 DNA follows: TGTGCCAGCAGTTTTTTGAGGAGCTCCTACAATGAGCAGTTCTTC. Based on the CDR3 plus reference TRBV28 and TRBJ2-1, the full variable domain is DVKVTQSSRYLVKRTGEKVFLECVQDMDHENMFWYRQDPGLGLRLIYFSYDVKMKEKGDIPEGYSVSREKKERFSLILESASTNQTSMYLCASSFLRSSYNEQFFGPGTRLTVL.

The V call is TRBV5-1, the J call TRBJ1-5; 10 bases align to TRBD1. The CDR3 contains 16 residues. Germline V lookup: CDR1 SGHRS, CDR2 YFSETQ. Unmatched junction bases numbered 5, after V lost 2 bases and J lost 3 bases. CDR3 DNA: TGCGCCAGCAGCTTCCGGACAGGGGGGGACAATCAGCCCCAGCATTTT. Its translation: CASSFRTGGDNQPQHF.

The chain uses TRBV1 and TRBJ1-1. TRBV1 is shown as a pseudogene. The CDR3 has 14 residues. CDR3 DNA sequence: TGCGCCAGCAGCCAAGGACTAAGGAACACTGAAGCTTTCTTT. Translation: CASSQGLRNTEAFF.